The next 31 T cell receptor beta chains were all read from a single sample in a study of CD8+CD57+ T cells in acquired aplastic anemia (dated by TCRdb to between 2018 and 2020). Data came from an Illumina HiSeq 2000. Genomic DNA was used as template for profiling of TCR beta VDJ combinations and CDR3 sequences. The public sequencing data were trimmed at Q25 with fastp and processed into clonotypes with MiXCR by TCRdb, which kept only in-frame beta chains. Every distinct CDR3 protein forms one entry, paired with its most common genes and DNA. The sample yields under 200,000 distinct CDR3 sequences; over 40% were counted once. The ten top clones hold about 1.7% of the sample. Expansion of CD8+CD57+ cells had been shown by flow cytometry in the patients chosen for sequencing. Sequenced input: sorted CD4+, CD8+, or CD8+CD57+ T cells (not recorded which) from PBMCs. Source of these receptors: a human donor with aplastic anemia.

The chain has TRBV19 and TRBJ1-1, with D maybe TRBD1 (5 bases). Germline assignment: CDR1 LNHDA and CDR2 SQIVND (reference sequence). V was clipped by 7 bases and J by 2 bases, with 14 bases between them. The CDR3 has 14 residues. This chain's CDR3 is CASKRGRGNTEAFF. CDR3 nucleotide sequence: TGTGCCAGTAAGCGGGGTAGGGGAAACACTGAAGCTTTCTTT.

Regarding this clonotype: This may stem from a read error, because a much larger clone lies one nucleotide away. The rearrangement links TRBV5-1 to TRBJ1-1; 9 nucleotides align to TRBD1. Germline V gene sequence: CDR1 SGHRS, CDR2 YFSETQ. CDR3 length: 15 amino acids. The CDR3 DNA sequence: TGCGCCAGCAGCTTGGGGACAGGGGCTGGCACTGATGCTTTCTTT. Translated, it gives CASSLGTGAGTDAFF.

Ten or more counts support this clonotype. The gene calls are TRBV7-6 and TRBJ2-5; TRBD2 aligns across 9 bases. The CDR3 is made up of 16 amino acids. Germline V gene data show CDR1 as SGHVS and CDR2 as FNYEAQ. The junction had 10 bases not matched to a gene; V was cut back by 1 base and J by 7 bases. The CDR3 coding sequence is TGTGCCAGCAGCTTAGAGAGAGCGGGGGGCGGTGGGACCCAGTACTTC. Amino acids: CASSLERAGGGGTQYF.

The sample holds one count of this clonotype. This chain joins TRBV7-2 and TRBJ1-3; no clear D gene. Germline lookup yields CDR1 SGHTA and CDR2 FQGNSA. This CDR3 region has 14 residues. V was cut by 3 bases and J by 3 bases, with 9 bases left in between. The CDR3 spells CASSFEGFGNTIYF. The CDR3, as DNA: TGTGCCAGCAGCTTCGAGGGCTTTGGAAACACCATATATTTT.

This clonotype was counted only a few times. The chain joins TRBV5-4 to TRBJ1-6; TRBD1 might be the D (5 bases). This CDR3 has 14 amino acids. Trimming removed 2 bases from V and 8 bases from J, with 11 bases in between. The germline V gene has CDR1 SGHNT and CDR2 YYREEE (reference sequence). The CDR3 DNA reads TGTGCCAGCAGCTTAGCCTGGGGGGATTCACCCCTCCACTTT. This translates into CASSLAWGDSPLHF.

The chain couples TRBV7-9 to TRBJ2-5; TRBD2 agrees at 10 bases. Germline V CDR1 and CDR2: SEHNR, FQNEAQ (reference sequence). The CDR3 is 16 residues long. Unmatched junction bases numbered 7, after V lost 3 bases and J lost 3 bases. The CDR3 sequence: CASSFFPGLAEETQYF. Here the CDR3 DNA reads TGTGCCAGCAGCTTCTTTCCCGGACTAGCGGAAGAGACCCAGTACTTC.

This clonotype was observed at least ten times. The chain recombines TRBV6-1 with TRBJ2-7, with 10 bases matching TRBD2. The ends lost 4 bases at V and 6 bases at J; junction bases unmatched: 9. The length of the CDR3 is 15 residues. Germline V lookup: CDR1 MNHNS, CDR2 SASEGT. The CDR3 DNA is TGTGCCAGCAGTGGCTTACTAGCGGGGAGGGGCGAGCAGTACTTC. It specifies CASSGLLAGRGEQYF.

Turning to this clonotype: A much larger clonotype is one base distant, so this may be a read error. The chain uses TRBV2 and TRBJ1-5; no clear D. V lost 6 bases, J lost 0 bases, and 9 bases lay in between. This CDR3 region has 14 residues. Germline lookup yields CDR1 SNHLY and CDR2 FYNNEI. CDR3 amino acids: CASRISVSNQPQHF. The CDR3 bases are TGTGCCAGCAGGATATCTGTTAGCAATCAGCCCCAGCATTTT.

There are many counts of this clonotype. CDR3 bases: TGTGCCAGCAGTCCCCAGGGACGAGGCGGAGCTTTCTTT. Its translation: CASSPQGRGGAFF. This chain joins TRBV25-1 and TRBJ1-1; perhaps TRBD1 as D (5 bases). Germline V lookup: CDR1 MGHDK, CDR2 SYGVNS. V dropped 5 bases and J dropped 10 bases, with 17 bases sitting between them. The CDR3 length is 13 residues. Variable domain in full (rest from reference TRBV25-1 and TRBJ1-1): EADIYQTPRYLVIGTGKKITLECSQTMGHDKMYWYQQDPGMELHLIHYSYGVNSTEKGDLSSESTVSRIRTEHFPLTLESARPSHTSQYLCASSPQGRGGAFFGQGTRLTVV.

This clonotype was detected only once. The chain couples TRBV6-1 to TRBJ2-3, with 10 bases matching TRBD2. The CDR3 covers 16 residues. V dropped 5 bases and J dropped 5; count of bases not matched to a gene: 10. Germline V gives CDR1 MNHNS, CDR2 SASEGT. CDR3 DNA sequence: TGTGCCAGCAGTACTGGGGCTAGCGGGGGCCTAGATACGCAGTATTTT. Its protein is CASSTGASGGLDTQYF.

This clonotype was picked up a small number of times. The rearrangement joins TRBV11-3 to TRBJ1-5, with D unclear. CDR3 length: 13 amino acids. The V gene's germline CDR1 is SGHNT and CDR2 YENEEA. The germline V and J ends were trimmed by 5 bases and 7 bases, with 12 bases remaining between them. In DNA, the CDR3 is TGTGCCAGCAGCGCAGGTGGGGTCCAGCCCCAGCATTTT. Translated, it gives CASSAGGVQPQHF.

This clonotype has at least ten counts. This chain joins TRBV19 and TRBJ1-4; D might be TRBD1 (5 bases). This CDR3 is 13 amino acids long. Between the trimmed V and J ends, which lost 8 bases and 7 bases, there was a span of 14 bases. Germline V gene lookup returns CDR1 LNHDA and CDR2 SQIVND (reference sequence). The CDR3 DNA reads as TGTGCCAGTCAAGACAGACCGCTTGAAAAACTGTTTTTT. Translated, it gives CASQDRPLEKLFF.

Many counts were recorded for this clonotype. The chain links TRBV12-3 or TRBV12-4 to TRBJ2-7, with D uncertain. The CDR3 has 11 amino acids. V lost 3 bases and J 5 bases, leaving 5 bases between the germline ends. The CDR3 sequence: CASSFIDEQYF. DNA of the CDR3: TGTGCCAGCAGTTTTATCGACGAGCAGTACTTC.

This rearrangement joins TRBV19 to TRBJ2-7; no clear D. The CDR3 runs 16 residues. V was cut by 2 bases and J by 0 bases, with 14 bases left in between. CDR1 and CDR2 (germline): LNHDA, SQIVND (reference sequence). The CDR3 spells CASSITISQRSYEQYF. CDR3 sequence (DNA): TGTGCCAGTAGTATAACAATCAGCCAACGCTCCTACGAGCAGTACTTC. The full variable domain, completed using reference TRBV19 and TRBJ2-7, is DGGITQSPKYLFRKEGQNVTLSCEQNLNHDAMYWYRQDPGQGLRLIYYSQIVNDFQKGDIAEGYSVSREKKESFPLTVTSAQKNPTAFYLCASSITISQRSYEQYFGPGTRLTVT.

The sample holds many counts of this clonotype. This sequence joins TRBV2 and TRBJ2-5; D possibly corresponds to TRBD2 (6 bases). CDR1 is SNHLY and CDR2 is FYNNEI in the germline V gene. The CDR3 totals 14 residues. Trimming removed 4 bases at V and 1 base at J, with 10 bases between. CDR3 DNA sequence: TGTGCCAGCAGTGTTGGAGGGCGCCAAGAGACCCAGTACTTC. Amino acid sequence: CASSVGGRQETQYF.

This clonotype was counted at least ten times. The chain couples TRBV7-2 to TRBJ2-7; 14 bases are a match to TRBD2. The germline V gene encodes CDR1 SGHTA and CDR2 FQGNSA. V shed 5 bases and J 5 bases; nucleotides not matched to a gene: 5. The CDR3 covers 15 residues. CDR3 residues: CASSEGLAGVDEQYF. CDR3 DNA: TGTGCCAGCAGCGAGGGACTAGCGGGAGTTGACGAGCAGTACTTC.

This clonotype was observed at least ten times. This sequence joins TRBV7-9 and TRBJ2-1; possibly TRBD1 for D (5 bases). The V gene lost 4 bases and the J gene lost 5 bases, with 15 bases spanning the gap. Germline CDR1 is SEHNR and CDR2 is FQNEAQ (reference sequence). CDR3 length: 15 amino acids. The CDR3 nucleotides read TGTGCCAGCAGCTACCAGGGAACGGGCCACAATGAGCAGTTCTTC. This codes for CASSYQGTGHNEQFF.

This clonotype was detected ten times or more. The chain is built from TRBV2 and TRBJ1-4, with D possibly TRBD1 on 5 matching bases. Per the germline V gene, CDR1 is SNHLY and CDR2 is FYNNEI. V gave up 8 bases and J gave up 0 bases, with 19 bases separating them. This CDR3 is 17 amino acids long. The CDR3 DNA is TGTGCCAGCTTCGGGACTCACTTAGCCACAACTAATGAAAAACTGTTTTTT. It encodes CASFGTHLATTNEKLFF.

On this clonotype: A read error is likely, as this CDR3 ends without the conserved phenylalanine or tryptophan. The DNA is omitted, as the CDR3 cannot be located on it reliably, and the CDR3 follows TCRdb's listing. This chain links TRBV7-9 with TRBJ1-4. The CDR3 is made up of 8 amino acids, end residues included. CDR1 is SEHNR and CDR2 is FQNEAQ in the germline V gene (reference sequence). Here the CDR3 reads CASSFVNY.

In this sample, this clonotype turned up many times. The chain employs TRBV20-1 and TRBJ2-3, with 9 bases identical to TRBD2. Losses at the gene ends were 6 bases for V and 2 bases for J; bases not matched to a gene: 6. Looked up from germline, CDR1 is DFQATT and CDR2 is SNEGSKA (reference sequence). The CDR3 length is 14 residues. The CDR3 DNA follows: TGCAGTGCCCCCCTAGCGGGACACACAGATACGCAGTATTTT. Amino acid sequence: CSAPLAGHTDTQYF.

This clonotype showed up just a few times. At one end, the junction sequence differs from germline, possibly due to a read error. The CDR3: CAWSSSYAQYF. CDR3 bases: TGTGCCTGGAGTTCCTCCTACGCGCAGTACTTC. The chain links TRBV30 to TRBJ2-7; D gene unclear. CDR3 length: 11 amino acids. Germline lookup yields CDR1 GTSNPN and CDR2 SVGIG (reference sequence).

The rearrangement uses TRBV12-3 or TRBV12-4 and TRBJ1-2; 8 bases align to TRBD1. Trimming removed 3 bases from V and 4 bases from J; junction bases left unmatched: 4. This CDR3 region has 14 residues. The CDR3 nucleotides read TGTGCCAGCAGTTTTGGACAGGGAATCTATGGCTACACCTTC. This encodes CASSFGQGIYGYTF.

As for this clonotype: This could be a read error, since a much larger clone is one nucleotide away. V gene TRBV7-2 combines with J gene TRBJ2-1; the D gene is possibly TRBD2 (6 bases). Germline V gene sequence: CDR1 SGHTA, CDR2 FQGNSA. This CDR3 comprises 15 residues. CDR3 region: CASSLARGTYNVQFF. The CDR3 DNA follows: TGTGCCAGCAGCTTAGCCCGGGGGACCTACAATGTGCAGTTCTTC.

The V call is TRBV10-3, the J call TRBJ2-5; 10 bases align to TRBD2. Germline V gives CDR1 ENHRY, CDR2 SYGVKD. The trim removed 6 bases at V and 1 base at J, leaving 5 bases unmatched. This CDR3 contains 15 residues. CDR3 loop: CAIRWTSGLQETQYF. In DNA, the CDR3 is TGTGCCATCAGGTGGACTAGCGGACTCCAAGAGACCCAGTACTTC.

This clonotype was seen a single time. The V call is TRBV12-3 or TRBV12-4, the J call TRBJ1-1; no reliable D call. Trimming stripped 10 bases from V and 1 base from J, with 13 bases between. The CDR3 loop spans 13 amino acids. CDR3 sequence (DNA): TGTGCCACCACAGCGTTTACGAACACTGAAGCTTTCTTT. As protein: CATTAFTNTEAFF.

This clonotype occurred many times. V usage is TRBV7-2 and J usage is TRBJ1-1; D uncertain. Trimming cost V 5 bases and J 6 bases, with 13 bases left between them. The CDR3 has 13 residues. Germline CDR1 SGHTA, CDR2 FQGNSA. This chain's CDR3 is CASSLTRSAEAFF. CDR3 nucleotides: TGTGCCAGCAGCCTAACCCGGTCCGCTGAAGCTTTCTTT.

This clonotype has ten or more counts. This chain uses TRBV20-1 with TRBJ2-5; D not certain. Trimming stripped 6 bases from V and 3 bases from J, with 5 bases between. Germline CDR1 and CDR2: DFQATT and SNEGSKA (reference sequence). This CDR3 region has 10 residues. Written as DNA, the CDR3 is TGCAGTGCCCGGAAAGAGACCCAGTACTTC. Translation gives CSARKETQYF.

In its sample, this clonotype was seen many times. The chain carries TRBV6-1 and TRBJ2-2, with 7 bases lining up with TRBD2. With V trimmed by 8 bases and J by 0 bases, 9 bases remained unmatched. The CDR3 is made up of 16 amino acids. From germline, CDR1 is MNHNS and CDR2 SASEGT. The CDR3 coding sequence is TGTGCCAGCCGTAGGGCGGCGGGGGCGAACACCGGGGAGCTGTTTTTT. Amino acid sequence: CASRRAAGANTGELFF.

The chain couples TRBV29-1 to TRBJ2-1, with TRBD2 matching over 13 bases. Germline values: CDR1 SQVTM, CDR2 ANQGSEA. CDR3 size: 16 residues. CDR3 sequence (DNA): TGCAGTGCAACCGGGACTAGCGGGATTGTCATGAATGAGCAGTTCTTC. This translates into CSATGTSGIVMNEQFF.

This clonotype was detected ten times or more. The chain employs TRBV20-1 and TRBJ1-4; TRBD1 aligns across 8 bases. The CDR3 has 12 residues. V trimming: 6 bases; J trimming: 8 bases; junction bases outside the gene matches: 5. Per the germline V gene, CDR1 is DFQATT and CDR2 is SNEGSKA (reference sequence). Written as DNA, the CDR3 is TGCAGTGCCGACAGGGGTGGCGAAAAACTGTTTTTT. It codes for CSADRGGEKLFF.

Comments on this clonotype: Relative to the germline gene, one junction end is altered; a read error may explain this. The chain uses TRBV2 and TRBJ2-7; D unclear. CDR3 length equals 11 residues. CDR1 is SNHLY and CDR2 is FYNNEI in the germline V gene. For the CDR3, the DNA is TGTGCCAGCAGTGGACACGACGAGCCGTACTTC. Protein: CASSGHDEPYF.